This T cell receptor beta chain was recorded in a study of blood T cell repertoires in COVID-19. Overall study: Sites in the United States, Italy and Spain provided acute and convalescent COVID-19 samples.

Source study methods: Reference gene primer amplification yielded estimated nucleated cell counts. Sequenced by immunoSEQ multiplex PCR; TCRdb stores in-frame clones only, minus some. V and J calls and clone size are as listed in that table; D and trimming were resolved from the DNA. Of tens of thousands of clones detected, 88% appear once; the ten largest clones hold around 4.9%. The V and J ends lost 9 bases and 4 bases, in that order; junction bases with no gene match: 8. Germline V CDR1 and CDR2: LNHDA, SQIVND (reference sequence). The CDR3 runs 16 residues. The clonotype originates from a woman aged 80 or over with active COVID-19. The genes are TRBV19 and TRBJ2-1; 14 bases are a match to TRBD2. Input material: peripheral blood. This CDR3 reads CASRRLAGGRYNEQFF. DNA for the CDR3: TGTGCCAGCCGTCGACTAGCGGGAGGGCGGTACAATGAGCAGTTCTTC.